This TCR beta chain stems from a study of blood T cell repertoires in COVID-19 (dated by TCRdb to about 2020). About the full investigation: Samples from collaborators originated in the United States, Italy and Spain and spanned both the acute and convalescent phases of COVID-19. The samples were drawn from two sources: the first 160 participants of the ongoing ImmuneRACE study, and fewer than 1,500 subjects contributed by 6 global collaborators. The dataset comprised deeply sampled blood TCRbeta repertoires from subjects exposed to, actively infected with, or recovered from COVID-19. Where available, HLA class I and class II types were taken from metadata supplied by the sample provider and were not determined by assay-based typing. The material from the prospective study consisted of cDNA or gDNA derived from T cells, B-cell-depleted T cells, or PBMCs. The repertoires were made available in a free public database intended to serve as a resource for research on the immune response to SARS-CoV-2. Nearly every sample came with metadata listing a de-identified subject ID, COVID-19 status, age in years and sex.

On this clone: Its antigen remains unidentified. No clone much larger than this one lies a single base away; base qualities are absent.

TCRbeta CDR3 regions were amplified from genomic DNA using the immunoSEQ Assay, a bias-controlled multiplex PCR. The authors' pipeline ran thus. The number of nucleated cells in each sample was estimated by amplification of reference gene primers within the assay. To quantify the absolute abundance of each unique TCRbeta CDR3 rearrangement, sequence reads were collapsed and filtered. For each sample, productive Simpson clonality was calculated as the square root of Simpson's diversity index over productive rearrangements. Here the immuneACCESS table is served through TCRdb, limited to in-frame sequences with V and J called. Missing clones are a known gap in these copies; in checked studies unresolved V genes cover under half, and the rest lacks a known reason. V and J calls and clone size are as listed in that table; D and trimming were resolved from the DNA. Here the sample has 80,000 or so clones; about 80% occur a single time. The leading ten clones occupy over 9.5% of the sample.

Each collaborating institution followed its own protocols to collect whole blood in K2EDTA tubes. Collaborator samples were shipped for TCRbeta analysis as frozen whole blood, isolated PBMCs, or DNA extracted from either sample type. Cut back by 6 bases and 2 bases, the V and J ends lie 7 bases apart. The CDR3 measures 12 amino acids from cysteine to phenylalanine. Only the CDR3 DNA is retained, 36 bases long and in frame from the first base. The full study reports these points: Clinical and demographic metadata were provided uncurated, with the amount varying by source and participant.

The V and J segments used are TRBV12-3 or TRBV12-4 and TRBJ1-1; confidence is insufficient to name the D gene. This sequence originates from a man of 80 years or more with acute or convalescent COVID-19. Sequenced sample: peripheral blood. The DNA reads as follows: TGTGCCAGCAGATCCACAAACACTGAAGCTTTCTTT. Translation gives CASRSTNTEAFF.